The sequence of this TCR beta chain was determined in a study of shared clonotypes between healthy human individuals. In the study overall: Three plates were used per donor for CD4 naive, three for CD4 memory, two for CD8 naive and one for CD8 memory. Regarding the study as a whole: Clonotypes shared by all four donors outscored non-shared clonotypes in generation probability. Rarefaction indicated that sorted-subset sequencing remained incomplete although depth was large.

Unmatched junction bases numbered 6, after V lost 6 bases and J lost 0 bases. The CDR3 runs 17 residues. Germline CDR1 reads SGHAT; CDR2 reads FQNNGV. CD45RA+ naive and CD45RA-negative memory subsets were separated from CD4+ cells. Sequencing used immunoSEQ multiplex PCR; TCRdb keeps in-frame clones, though not all of them. Found here are about 980,000 clones, around 80% of them singletons; the top ten hold around 1.5%. This clone has just one count. As yet, its antigen is unknown. Sequenced: memory CD4+ T cells sorted from blood. Noted subset: CD45RA-negative fraction. The chain has TRBV11-2 and TRBJ2-6, with 9 bases fitting TRBD1. The sequence was collected from a young man in good health. CDR3 in DNA: TGTGCCAGCAGTACCGCGACAGGGGGCTCTGGGGCCAACGTCCTGACTTTC. Encoded protein: CASSTATGGSGANVLTF.